This is a list of T cell receptor beta chains from one sample in a study of T cells after yellow fever vaccination. TCRdb itself ran the 5' RACE reads through MiXCR, one entry per CDR3 protein. The table has under 300,000 distinct CDR3 sequences, around 13% seen once. The material was CD4+ T cells sorted from PBMCs, obtained 45 days after the yellow fever booster vaccination. The receptors shown here come from a man aged 25 to 40 who received the YFV17D yellow fever vaccine. Both conserved end residues are part of each CDR3. The order of the fields is CDR3 length, J gene, V gene, CDR3 protein.

14	TRBJ2-3	TRBV5-1	CASSLATAPDTQYF
15	TRBJ1-1	TRBV6-5	CASSLSRGRITEAFF
15	TRBJ2-3	TRBV25-1	CASSAHGTGGDTQYF
10	TRBJ2-7	TRBV29-1	CSVGEVEQYF
15	TRBJ1-6	TRBV12-3/TRBV12-4	CASSLALQGYSPLHF
15	TRBJ1-4	TRBV6-2/TRBV6-3	CASSWRGQNNEKLFF
14	TRBJ1-2	TRBV12-3/TRBV12-4	CASSLSPGGAGYTF
14	TRBJ2-7	TRBV6-2/TRBV6-3	CASSRNGARGEQYF
14	TRBJ2-1	TRBV6-1	CASSPRQGPNEQFF
12	TRBJ2-1	TRBV7-2	CASSSMGNEQFF
15	TRBJ2-1	TRBV6-2/TRBV6-3	CASSGGTGAYNEQFF
15	TRBJ2-7	TRBV7-2	CASSPAVTRAYEQYF
15	TRBJ2-2	TRBV7-9	CASSLIAPNTGELFF